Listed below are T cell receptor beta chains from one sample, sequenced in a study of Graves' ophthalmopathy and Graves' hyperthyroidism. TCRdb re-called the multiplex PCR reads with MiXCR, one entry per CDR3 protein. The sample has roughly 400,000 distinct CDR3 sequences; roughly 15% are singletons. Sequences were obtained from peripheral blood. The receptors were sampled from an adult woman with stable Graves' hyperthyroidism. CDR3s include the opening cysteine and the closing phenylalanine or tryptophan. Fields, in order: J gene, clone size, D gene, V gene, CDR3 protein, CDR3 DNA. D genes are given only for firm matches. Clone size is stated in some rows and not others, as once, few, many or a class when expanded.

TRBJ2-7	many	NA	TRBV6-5	CASSYAGDSYEQYF	TGTGCCAGCAGTTACGCAGGGGATTCCTACGAGCAGTACTTC
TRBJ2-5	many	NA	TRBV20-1	CSARGGQETQYF	TGCAGTGCTAGGGGGGGCCAAGAGACCCAGTACTTC
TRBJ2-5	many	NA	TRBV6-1	CASRFRWTQYF	TGTGCCAGCCGTTTTCGGTGGACCCAGTACTTC
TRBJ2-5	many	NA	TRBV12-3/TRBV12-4	CASTQQQGLGETQYF	TGTGCCAGCACCCAACAGCAGGGTCTTGGAGAGACCCAGTACTTC
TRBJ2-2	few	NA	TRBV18	CASSPQGQFTGELFF	TGTGCCAGCTCACCACAAGGACAGTTCACCGGGGAGCTGTTTTTT
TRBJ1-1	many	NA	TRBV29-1	CSVTPGRRNTEAFF	TGCAGCGTTACGCCAGGGCGCAGGAACACTGAAGCTTTCTTT
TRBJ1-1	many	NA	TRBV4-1	CASSQVRQTEAFF	TGCGCCAGCAGCCAAGTTAGGCAGACTGAAGCTTTCTTT
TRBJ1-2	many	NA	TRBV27	CASSHALGTDYYGYTF	TGTGCCAGCAGTCACGCCCTGGGGACGGATTACTATGGCTACACCTTC
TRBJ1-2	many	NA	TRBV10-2	CATGDMLYGYTF	TGCGCCACCGGGGACATGTTATATGGCTACACCTTC
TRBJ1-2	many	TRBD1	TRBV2	CASSGQGADYGYTF	TGTGCCAGCAGCGGACAGGGGGCGGACTATGGCTACACCTTC
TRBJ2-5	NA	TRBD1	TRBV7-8	CASSLVTGGETQYF	TGTGCCAGCAGCTTAGTCACAGGGGGAGAGACCCAGTACTTC